These 7 T cell receptor beta chains were sequenced from one sample in a study of a mutant IDH1 vaccine in newly diagnosed glioma. The time point: baseline, week 1 (first vaccination visit). Described treatment: pre-vaccination baseline after standard-of-care therapy. Only in-frame clones appear in the TCRdb table, and some are missing; sequencing was by immunoSEQ multiplex PCR. Of about 46,000 clones in the sample, 80% to 90% were seen once. Sequences were derived from PBMCs, sampled from a glioma patient treated with radiotherapy, temozolomide or both. Receptors were obtained from a man aged 35 to 55 with glioma.

This chain links TRBV7-9 with TRBJ2-2; maybe TRBD2 (6 bases). Germline V lookup: CDR1 SEHNR, CDR2 FQNEAQ (reference sequence). Trimming left V 2 bases short and J 2 bases short, with 9 bases between. The CDR3 consists of 15 residues. As DNA, the CDR3 is TGTGCCAGCAGCTTACTAGCGATTAACACCGGGGAGCTGTTTTTT. Translated: CASSLLAINTGELFF. The full variable domain, in which reference TRBV7-9 and TRBJ2-2 provide the parts outside the CDR3, is DTGVSQNPRHKITKRGQNVTFRCDPISEHNRLYWYRQTLGQGPEFLTYFQNEAQLEKSRLLSDRFSAERPKGSFSTLEIQRTEQGDSAMYLCASSLLAINTGELFFGEGSRLTVL.

V is TRBV9 and J is TRBJ2-7, with D perhaps TRBD1 or TRBD2 (5 bases each). The CDR3 totals 13 residues. Trimming stripped 1 base from V and 5 bases from J, with 10 bases between. Per germline, CDR1 SGDLS and CDR2 YYNGEE. The CDR3 here is CASSVFRGDEQYF. The CDR3 DNA is TGTGCCAGCAGCGTATTTAGGGGAGACGAGCAGTACTTC.

This clone was detected only a few times. The chain carries TRBV6-5 and TRBJ1-5; 7 bases match TRBD1. CDR1 MNHEY and CDR2 SVGAGI come from the germline V gene. Trimming removed 2 bases from V and 5 bases from J; junction bases left unmatched: 6. The CDR3 sequence is 15 residues long. The CDR3 region is CASSYTTGSDQPQHF. The DNA of the CDR3 is TGTGCCAGCAGTTACACGACAGGGTCCGATCAGCCCCAGCATTTT.

V gene TRBV18 combines with J gene TRBJ2-7; D is possibly TRBD1 or TRBD2 (6 bases each). CDR1 KGHSH and CDR2 LQKENI come from the germline V gene. This CDR3 has 16 amino acids. V lost 0 bases and J lost 5, with 17 bases in between. CDR3 nucleotides: TGTGCCAGCTCACCACCGGGGGCGGGACTCCGGGACGAGCAGTACTTC. The encoded protein is CASSPPGAGLRDEQYF.

The genes are TRBV5-1 and TRBJ1-5, with a tentative D call TRBD1 (6 bases). V lost 4 bases, J lost 5 bases, and 10 bases lay in between. There are 13 residues in the CDR3. Germline V gene data show CDR1 as SGHRS and CDR2 as YFSETQ. In nucleotides, the CDR3 is TGCGCCAGCAGCCAGGAGGGGGATCAGCCCCAGCATTTT. Amino acid sequence: CASSQEGDQPQHF.

This clone was detected only a few times. The V gene is TRBV7-9, the J gene TRBJ2-3; possibly TRBD1 or TRBD2 for D (5 bases each). Germline V gene data show CDR1 as SEHNR and CDR2 as FQNEAQ (reference sequence). V gave up 3 bases and J gave up 3 bases, with 13 bases separating them. CDR3 length equals 15 residues. The CDR3 reads CASSFRGGETDTQYF. Here the CDR3 DNA reads TGTGCCAGCAGCTTCCGGGGCGGTGAGACAGATACGCAGTATTTT.

J is TRBJ2-3 and V is TRBV5-1; 13 bases agree with TRBD2. Looked up from germline, CDR1 is SGHRS and CDR2 is YFSETQ. The CDR3 has 18 residues. J gave up 4 bases and V 4 bases, and 12 bases lay outside the gene matches. The CDR3 region is CASSPGLAGSLGADTQYF. The CDR3 DNA reads as TGCGCCAGCAGCCCGGGACTAGCGGGATCCCTGGGCGCAGATACGCAGTATTTT. The complete variable domain, with remaining parts taken from reference TRBV5-1 and TRBJ2-3, reads KAGVTQTPRYLIKTRGQQVTLSCSPISGHRSVSWYQQTPGQGLQFLFEYFSETQRNKGNFPGRFSGRQFSNSRSEMNVSTLELGDSALYLCASSPGLAGSLGADTQYFGPGTRLTVL.